Below are 3 T cell receptor beta chains sequenced from a single sample in a study of regulatory T cells in long-lasting Graves disease. Time point denoted: newly diagnosed GD, antithyroid drugs for less than 3 months. After RNA was extracted from PBMCs, the TCR library was made from it. Assembly of TCR beta libraries relied on iRepertoire HTBI primers together with Arm-PCR of CDR3 regions. TCRdb ran MiXCR on the multiplex PCR reads and lists one entry per CDR3 protein. This sample has over 350,000 distinct CDR3 sequences, with approximately 14% found just once. The same sample was also used in a study of T cells in Graves' hyperthyroidism and ophthalmopathy.

The sequencing here drew on peripheral blood mononuclear cells (PBMCs), taken at new diagnosis, from a patient treated with antithyroid drugs. All receptors derive from a woman between 50 and 59 years old with Graves disease.

This clonotype was detected a few times. The genes are TRBV19 and TRBJ1-5; 10 bases align to TRBD1. CDR3 length equals 15 residues. J was trimmed by 4 bases and V by 4 bases; bases with no gene match: 4. From germline, CDR1 is LNHDA and CDR2 SQIVND (reference sequence). The CDR3 sequence is CASSTPDRGNQPQHF. CDR3 sequence (DNA): TGTGCCAGTAGTACCCCGGACAGGGGGAATCAGCCCCAGCATTTT. Using reference TRBV19 and TRBJ1-5 for the parts outside the CDR3, the full variable domain is DGGITQSPKYLFRKEGQNVTLSCEQNLNHDAMYWYRQDPGQGLRLIYYSQIVNDFQKGDIAEGYSVSREKKESFPLTVTSAQKNPTAFYLCASSTPDRGNQPQHFGDGTRLSIL.

This clonotype was counted many times. The V call is TRBV3-1, the J call TRBJ1-5; possible D gene TRBD1, 5 bases. Germline CDR1 reads LGHDT; CDR2 reads YNNKEL (reference sequence). With 0 bases removed from V and 6 bases from J, the gap between germline ends came to 12 bases. The CDR3 spans 15 residues. This CDR3 is CASSQEARAGQPQHF. The CDR3 nucleotides are TGTGCCAGCAGCCAAGAAGCCAGGGCTGGTCAGCCCCAGCATTTT.

At least ten counts were recorded for this clonotype. The chain is built from TRBV9 and TRBJ2-1; TRBD2 aligns across 16 bases. Trimming cost V 1 base and J 4 bases; bases outside gene matches: 17. The CDR3 is made up of 22 amino acids. The germline V gene encodes CDR1 SGDLS and CDR2 YYNGEE. This chain's CDR3 is CASSVPNRPGLAGGPKYNEQFF. CDR3 in DNA: TGTGCCAGCAGCGTACCCAACCGCCCGGGACTAGCGGGAGGGCCAAAGTACAATGAGCAGTTCTTC.